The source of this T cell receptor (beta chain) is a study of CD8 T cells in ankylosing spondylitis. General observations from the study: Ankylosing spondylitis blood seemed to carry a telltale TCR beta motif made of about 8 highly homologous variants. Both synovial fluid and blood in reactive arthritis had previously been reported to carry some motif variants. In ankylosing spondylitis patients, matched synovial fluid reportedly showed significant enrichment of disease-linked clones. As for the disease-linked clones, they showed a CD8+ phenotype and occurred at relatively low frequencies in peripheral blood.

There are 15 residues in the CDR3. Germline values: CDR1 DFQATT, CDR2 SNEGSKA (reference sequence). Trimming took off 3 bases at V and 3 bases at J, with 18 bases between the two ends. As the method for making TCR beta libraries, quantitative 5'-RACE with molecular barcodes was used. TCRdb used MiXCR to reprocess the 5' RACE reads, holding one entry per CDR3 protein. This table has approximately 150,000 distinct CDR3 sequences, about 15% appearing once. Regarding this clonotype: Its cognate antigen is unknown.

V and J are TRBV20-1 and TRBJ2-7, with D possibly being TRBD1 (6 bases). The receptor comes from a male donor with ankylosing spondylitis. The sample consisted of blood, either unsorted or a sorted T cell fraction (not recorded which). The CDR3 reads CSARPSGTSIYEQYF. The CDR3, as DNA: TGCAGTGCTAGGCCCTCCGGGACATCAATCTACGAGCAGTACTTC.